The sequence of this TCR beta chain was determined in a study of blood T cell repertoires in COVID-19. The overall study: Samples came from the United States, Italy and Spain, spanning acute and convalescent COVID-19. PBMCs, B-cell-depleted T cells, or T cells were the source of the cDNA or gDNA that made up the material.

Source study methods: Estimated nucleated cell counts came from reference gene primer amplification. Profiled with immunoSEQ multiplex PCR; TCRdb holds only in-frame clones, not every one. V, J and clone size reflect that table, while D and trimming were determined from the DNA. The data contain about 420,000 clones, 70% to 90% of them singletons. After removal of 0 bases from V and 7 bases from J, the junction contained 15 bases not matched to a gene. This CDR3 comprises 18 residues. CDR1 and CDR2 from the germline V gene are MNHNS and SASEGT. Sequencing used peripheral blood. The chain links TRBV6-1 to TRBJ2-1, with 7 nucleotides matching TRBD2. The sequence was obtained from a man in his late teens or twenties with COVID-19, enrolled during active disease. The CDR3 spells CASSEAQRDTLVRNEQFF. The CDR3 DNA follows: TGTGCCAGCAGTGAAGCCCAGCGGGATACCCTGGTGAGGAATGAGCAGTTCTTC.